This paragraph covers one T cell receptor beta chain sequence. This specimen comes from a study of blood T cell repertoires in COVID-19. As for the study in general: Sites in the United States, Italy and Spain provided acute and convalescent COVID-19 samples. The cDNA or gDNA used as material had been derived from T cells, B-cell-depleted T cells, or PBMCs.

In the source study's methods: Scientists estimated how many nucleated cells there were by amplifying reference gene primers. Clones were sequenced by immunoSEQ multiplex PCR, and TCRdb holds only the in-frame ones, with some missing. V, J and clone size are those of that table, while D and trimming were read from the DNA. This sample has 300,000 to 400,000 clones, with 80% to 90% found just once. The receptor comes from a man aged 50 to 59 with active or convalescent COVID-19. The sample taken for sequencing was peripheral blood.

In DNA form, the CDR3 reads TGTGCCAGCAGTGAATTGGGCGGGAGTAATTCACCCCTCCACTTT. Its protein product is CASSELGGSNSPLHF. This sequence joins TRBV2 and TRBJ1-6; D uncertain. The V gene lost 2 bases and the J gene lost 6 bases, with 11 bases spanning the gap. CDR1 is SNHLY and CDR2 is FYNNEI in the germline V gene. The CDR3 covers 15 residues.